The 2 T cell receptor beta chains reported below all come from one sample, sequenced in a study of T cells in Graves' hyperthyroidism and ophthalmopathy. TCR beta CDR3 sequences were amplified from RNA transcripts. When the TCR CDR3 underwent first-round RT-PCR, the HTBI primer set was used. TCRdb re-called the multiplex PCR reads through MiXCR, storing one row per CDR3 protein. The table lists approximately 430,000 distinct CDR3 sequences, over 12% of them singletons. Sequenced input: blood. All receptors derive from a young man with Graves' ophthalmopathy.

This clonotype was seen a handful of times. This chain links TRBV4-1 with TRBJ2-3; 14 bases line up with TRBD2. In germline, CDR1 is MGHRA, CDR2 YSYEKL. The trim removed 6 bases at V and 6 bases at J, leaving 11 bases unmatched. This CDR3 contains 17 residues. This CDR3 reads CASRFGLAGGRGDTQYF. CDR3 coding DNA: TGCGCCAGCAGATTCGGACTAGCGGGAGGCCGTGGGGATACGCAGTATTTT.

This clonotype was found many times. The V gene is TRBV2, the J gene TRBJ1-2; D is unresolved. The CDR3 is 12 amino acids. Germline CDR1 is SNHLY and CDR2 is FYNNEI. V lost 5 bases, J lost 2 bases, and 6 bases lay in between. CDR3 DNA: TGTGCCAGCAGTACCAGAAACTATGGCTACACCTTC. It translates to CASSTRNYGYTF.